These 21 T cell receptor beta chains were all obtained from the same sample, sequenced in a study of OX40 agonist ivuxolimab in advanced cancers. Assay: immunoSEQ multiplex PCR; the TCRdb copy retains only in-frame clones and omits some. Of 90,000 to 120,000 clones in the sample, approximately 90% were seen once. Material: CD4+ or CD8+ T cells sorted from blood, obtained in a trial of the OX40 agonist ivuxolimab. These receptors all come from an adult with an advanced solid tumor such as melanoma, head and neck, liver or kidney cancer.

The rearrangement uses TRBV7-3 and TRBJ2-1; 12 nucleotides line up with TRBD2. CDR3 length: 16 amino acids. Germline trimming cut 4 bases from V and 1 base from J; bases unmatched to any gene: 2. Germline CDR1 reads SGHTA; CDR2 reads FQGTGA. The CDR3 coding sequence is TGTGCCAGCAGCTATGGACTAGCGGGGTCCTACAATGAGCAGTTCTTC. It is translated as CASSYGLAGSYNEQFF.

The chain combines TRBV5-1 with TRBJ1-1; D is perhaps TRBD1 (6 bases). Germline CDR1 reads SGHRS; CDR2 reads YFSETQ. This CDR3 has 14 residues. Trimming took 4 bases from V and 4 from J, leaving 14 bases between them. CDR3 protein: CASSLEGRGTEAFF. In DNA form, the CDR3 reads TGCGCCAGCAGCCTAGAGGGCAGGGGCACTGAAGCTTTCTTT. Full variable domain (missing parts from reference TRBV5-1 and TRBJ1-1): KAGVTQTPRYLIKTRGQQVTLSCSPISGHRSVSWYQQTPGQGLQFLFEYFSETQRNKGNFPGRFSGRQFSNSRSEMNVSTLELGDSALYLCASSLEGRGTEAFFGQGTRLTVV.

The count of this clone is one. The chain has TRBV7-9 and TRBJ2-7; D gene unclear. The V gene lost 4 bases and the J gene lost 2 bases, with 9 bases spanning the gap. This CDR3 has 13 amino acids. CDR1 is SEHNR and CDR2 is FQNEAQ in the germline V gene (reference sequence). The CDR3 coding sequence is TGTGCCAGCAGCTCCATTGGACCCTACGAGCAGTACTTC. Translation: CASSSIGPYEQYF.

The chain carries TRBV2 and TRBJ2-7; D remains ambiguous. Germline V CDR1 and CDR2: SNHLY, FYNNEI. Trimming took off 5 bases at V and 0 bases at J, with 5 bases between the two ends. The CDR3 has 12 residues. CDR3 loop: CASSLPSYEQYF. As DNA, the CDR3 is TGTGCCAGCAGTTTACCCTCCTACGAGCAGTACTTC.

CDR3 residues: CASSPGPGNQPQHF. The DNA of the CDR3 is TGTGCCAGCAGTCCCGGACCTGGCAATCAGCCCCAGCATTTT. J is TRBJ1-5 and V is TRBV6-5; D not certain. Germline V gene lookup returns CDR1 MNHEY and CDR2 SVGAGI. This CDR3 contains 14 residues. V was cut by 5 bases and J by 2 bases, with 10 bases left in between.

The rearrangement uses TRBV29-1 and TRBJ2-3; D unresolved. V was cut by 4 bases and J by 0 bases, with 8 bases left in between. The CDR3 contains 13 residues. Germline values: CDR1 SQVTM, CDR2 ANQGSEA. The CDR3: CSVVVPSTDTQYF. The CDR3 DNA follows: TGCAGCGTTGTTGTCCCGAGCACAGATACGCAGTATTTT.

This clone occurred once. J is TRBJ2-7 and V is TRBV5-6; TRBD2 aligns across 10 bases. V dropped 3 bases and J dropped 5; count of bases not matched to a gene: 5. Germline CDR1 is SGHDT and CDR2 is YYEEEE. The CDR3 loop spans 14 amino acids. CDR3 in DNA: TGTGCCAGCAGCTCAACCGGGACTAGCGACGAGCAGTACTTC. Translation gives CASSSTGTSDEQYF.

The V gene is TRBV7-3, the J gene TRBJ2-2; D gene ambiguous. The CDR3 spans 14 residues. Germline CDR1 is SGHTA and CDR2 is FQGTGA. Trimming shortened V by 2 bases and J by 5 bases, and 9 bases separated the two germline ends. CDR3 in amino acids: CASSLSGRTGELFF. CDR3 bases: TGTGCCAGCAGCTTATCCGGCAGAACCGGGGAGCTGTTTTTT.

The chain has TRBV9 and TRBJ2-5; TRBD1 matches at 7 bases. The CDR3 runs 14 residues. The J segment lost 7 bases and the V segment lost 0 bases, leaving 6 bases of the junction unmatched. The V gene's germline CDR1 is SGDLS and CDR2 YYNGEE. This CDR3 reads CASSVAGRGRTQYF. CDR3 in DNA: TGTGCCAGCAGCGTAGCAGGCAGGGGGAGGACCCAGTACTTC. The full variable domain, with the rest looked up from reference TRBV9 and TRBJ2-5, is DSGVTQTPKHLITATGQRVTLRCSPRSGDLSVYWYQQSLDQGLQFLIQYYNGEERAKGNILERFSAQQFPDLHSELNLSSLELGDSALYFCASSVAGRGRTQYFGPGTRLLVL.

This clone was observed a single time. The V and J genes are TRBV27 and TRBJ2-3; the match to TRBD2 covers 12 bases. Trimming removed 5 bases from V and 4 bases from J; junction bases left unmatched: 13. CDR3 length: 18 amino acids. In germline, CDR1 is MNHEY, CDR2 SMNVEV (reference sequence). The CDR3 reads CASSLRARLAGVSDTQYF. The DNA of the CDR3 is TGTGCCAGCAGTCTCCGCGCCAGACTAGCGGGAGTATCAGATACGCAGTATTTT.

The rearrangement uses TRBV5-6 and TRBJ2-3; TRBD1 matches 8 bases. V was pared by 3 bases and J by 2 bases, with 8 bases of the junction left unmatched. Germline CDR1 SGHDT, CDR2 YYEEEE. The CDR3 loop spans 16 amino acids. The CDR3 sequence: CASSYVTGAVTDTQYF. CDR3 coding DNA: TGTGCCAGCAGCTACGTGACAGGGGCCGTCACAGATACGCAGTATTTT.

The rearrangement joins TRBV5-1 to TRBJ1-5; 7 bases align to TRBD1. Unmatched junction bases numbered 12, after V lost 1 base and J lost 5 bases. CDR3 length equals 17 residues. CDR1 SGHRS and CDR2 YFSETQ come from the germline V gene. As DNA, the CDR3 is TGCGCCAGCAGCTTGAGGCAGGGGGACTCCAGCCATCAGCCCCAGCATTTT. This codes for CASSLRQGDSSHQPQHF.

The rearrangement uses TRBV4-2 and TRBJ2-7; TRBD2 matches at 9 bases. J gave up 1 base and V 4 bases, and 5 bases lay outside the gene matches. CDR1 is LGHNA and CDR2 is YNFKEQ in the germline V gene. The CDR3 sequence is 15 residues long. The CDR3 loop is CASSRRLAESYEQYF. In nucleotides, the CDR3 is TGTGCCAGCAGCCGACGACTAGCGGAGTCCTACGAGCAGTACTTC.

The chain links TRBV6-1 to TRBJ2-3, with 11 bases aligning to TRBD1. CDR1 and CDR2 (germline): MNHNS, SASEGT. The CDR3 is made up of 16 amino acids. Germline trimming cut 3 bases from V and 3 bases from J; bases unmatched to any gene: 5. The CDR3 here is CASSEGTGGGTDTQYF. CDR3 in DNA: TGTGCCAGCAGTGAGGGGACAGGGGGTGGAACAGATACGCAGTATTTT.

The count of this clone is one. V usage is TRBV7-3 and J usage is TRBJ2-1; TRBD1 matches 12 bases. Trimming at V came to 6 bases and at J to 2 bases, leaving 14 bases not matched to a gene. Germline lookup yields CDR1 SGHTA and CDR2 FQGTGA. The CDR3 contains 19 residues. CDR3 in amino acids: CASSFRGTGGLRAYNEQFF. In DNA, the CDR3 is TGTGCCAGCAGTTTCCGTGGGACAGGGGGCCTTAGGGCCTACAATGAGCAGTTCTTC.

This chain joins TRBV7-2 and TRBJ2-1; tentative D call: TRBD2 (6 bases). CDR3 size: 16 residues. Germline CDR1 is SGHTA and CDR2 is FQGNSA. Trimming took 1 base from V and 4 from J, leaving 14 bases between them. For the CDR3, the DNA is TGTGCCAGCAGCTTAGTCTCCTCCGGGAGATACAATGAGCAGTTCTTC. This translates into CASSLVSSGRYNEQFF.

This CDR3 reads CASSVGTVNTGELFF. The CDR3 nucleotides read TGTGCCAGCAGCGTAGGGACCGTTAACACCGGGGAGCTGTTTTTT. V gene TRBV9 combines with J gene TRBJ2-2, with D unresolved. The CDR3 runs 15 residues. V dropped 0 bases and J dropped 2 bases, with 8 bases sitting between them. Per the germline V gene, CDR1 is SGDLS and CDR2 is YYNGEE.

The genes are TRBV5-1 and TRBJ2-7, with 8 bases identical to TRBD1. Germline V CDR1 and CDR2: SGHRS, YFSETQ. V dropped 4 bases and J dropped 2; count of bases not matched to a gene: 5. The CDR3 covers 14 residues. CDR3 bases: TGCGCCAGCAGCCCACTGGGACAGGCCTACGAGCAGTACTTC. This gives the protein CASSPLGQAYEQYF.

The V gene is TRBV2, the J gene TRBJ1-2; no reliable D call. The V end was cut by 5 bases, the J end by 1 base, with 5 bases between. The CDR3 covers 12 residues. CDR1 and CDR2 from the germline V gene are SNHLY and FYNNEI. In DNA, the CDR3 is TGTGCCAGCAGTAGGGATAACTATGGCTACACCTTC. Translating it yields CASSRDNYGYTF.

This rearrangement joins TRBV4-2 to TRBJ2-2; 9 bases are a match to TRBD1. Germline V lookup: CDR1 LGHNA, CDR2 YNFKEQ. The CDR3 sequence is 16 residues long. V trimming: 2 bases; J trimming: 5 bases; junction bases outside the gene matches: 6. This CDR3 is CASSQPGQGFTGELFF. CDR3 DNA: TGTGCCAGCAGCCAACCGGGACAGGGATTTACCGGGGAGCTGTTTTTT.

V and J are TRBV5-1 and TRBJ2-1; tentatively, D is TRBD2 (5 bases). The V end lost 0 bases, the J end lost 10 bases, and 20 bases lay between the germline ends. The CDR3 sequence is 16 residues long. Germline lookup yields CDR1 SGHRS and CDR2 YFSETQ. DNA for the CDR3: TGCGCCAGCAGCTTGGGGGTACTTCGTGGGAGCGGAGAGCAGTTCTTC. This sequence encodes CASSLGVLRGSGEQFF.